The 11 T cell receptor beta chains below come from one sample, sequenced in a study of blood T cell repertoires in COVID-19. The assay was immunoSEQ multiplex PCR, and TCRdb's table has in-frame clones only and misses some. The repertoire holds approximately 150,000 clones, with about 88% as singletons. The specimen sequenced was PBMCs or T cells enriched from blood (not recorded which). The origin of the receptors is a human donor with acute COVID-19. The donor label of this sample is uncertain.

V usage is TRBV14 and J usage is TRBJ2-3, with a weak D call TRBD2 (7 bases). The germline V gene has CDR1 SGHDN and CDR2 FVKESK. The CDR3 length is 18 residues. The germline V and J ends were trimmed by 4 bases and 2 bases, with 22 bases remaining between them. CDR3 in amino acids: CASSLPARGPPFTDTQYF. The CDR3 DNA follows: TGTGCCAGCAGCCTCCCGGCGCGGGGGCCCCCGTTCACAGATACGCAGTATTTT.

V usage is TRBV7-2 and J usage is TRBJ1-3, with 7 bases that match TRBD1. Trimming took 5 bases from V and 7 from J; bases not matched to a gene: 8. Germline CDR1 and CDR2: SGHTA and FQGNSA. CDR3 length: 14 residues. CDR3 protein: CASSPRGGFNTIYF. The CDR3 region has the DNA TGTGCCAGCAGCCCCCGAGGGGGCTTCAACACCATATATTTT.

This chain links TRBV6-1 with TRBJ1-6; D is undetermined. This CDR3 has 15 residues. Germline CDR1 and CDR2: MNHNS and SASEGT. V dropped 0 bases and J dropped 7 bases, with 10 bases sitting between them. The CDR3: CASSEAPGSNSPLHF. DNA of the CDR3: TGTGCCAGCAGTGAAGCGCCGGGATCAAATTCACCCCTCCACTTT.

The chain couples TRBV7-2 to TRBJ2-3; possible D gene TRBD1, 6 bases. Trimming pared 4 bases from V and 0 bases from J, leaving 14 bases between. The CDR3 is made up of 16 amino acids. CDR1 SGHTA and CDR2 FQGNSA come from the germline V gene. CDR3 amino acids: CASSSLDRPSTDTQYF. The CDR3 nucleotides read TGTGCCAGCAGCTCCCTTGACAGGCCGAGCACAGATACGCAGTATTTT.

This sequence joins TRBV10-3 and TRBJ1-2; weak D call: TRBD1 (5 bases). This CDR3 comprises 15 residues. The V gene's germline CDR1 is ENHRY and CDR2 SYGVKD. Between the trimmed V and J ends, which lost 4 bases and 8 bases, there was a span of 20 bases. The CDR3 region is CAISGRNRPDGGYTF. The CDR3 coding sequence is TGTGCCATCAGTGGACGGAACAGGCCCGACGGGGGCTACACCTTC.

The genes are TRBV11-2 and TRBJ2-2, with D perhaps TRBD2 (5 bases). Deletions cut 2 bases from V and 6 bases from J, with 16 bases between. Germline V gives CDR1 SGHAT, CDR2 FQNNGV. The CDR3 sequence is 16 residues long. The CDR3 nucleotides are TGTGCCAGCAGCTTATTACGGGAATATGTCTCCGGGGAGCTGTTTTTT. It yields the protein CASSLLREYVSGELFF.

This clone was recorded once. The gene calls are TRBV30 and TRBJ2-7; tentatively, D is TRBD1 (6 bases). CDR3 length: 15 residues. V shed 1 base and J shed 3 bases, with 16 bases lying between them. CDR1 and CDR2 (germline): GTSNPN, SVGIG (reference sequence). This CDR3 is CAWSEIGTWGYEQYF. CDR3 DNA sequence: TGTGCCTGGAGTGAAATCGGGACATGGGGCTACGAGCAGTACTTC.

The chain employs TRBV5-6 and TRBJ2-7; 8 bases are shared with TRBD1. Looked up from germline, CDR1 is SGHDT and CDR2 is YYEEEE. The V gene end was trimmed by 0 bases and the J gene end by 3 bases; junction bases not matched to a gene: 5. The CDR3 length is 15 residues. The CDR3 sequence is CASSLADREDYEQYF. The CDR3 DNA is TGTGCCAGCAGCTTGGCGGACAGGGAGGACTACGAGCAGTACTTC. The variable domain in full, completed from reference TRBV5-6 and TRBJ2-7, reads DAGVTQSPTHLIKTRGQQVTLRCSPKSGHDTVSWYQQALGQGPQFIFQYYEEEERQRGNFPDRFSGHQFPNYSSELNVNALLLGDSALYLCASSLADREDYEQYFGPGTRLTVT.

The chain has TRBV9 and TRBJ1-2; TRBD1 is a possible D gene (5 bases). Trimming shortened V by 0 bases and J by 10 bases, and 16 bases separated the two germline ends. This CDR3 has 14 residues. Per the germline V gene, CDR1 is SGDLS and CDR2 is YYNGEE. This CDR3 reads CASSVDSAGQIYTF. For the CDR3, the DNA is TGTGCCAGCAGCGTAGATTCGGCAGGGCAGATCTACACCTTC.

This clone was recorded only once. V and J are TRBV3-1 (or the pseudogene TRBV3-2) and TRBJ1-2; a weak D match, TRBD1 (5 bases). Germline CDR1 reads LGHDT; CDR2 reads YNNKEL (reference sequence). The CDR3 consists of 14 residues. V gave up 0 bases and J gave up 8 bases, with 13 bases separating them. CDR3 residues: CASSQDGAGRGYTF. For the CDR3, the DNA is TGTGCCAGCAGCCAAGATGGGGCAGGGCGGGGCTACACCTTC.

V is TRBV27 and J is TRBJ2-5; 8 nucleotides line up with TRBD2. CDR1 is MNHEY, CDR2 SMNVEV, per germline (reference sequence). This CDR3 has 16 residues. V shed 1 base, J shed 5 bases, and the junction held 9 bases outside the gene matches. The CDR3 DNA reads TGTGCCAGCAGTTTATATTCGGGACTAGTCCAGGAGACCCAGTACTTC. The encoded protein is CASSLYSGLVQETQYF.